This section outlines one T cell receptor (beta chain) sequence together with its context. Data came from immunoSEQ multiplex PCR; TCRdb stores just in-frame clones and leaves some out. The table includes about 400,000 clones, 83% detected once. The treatment: roughly 20 received Ad26.COV2.S at low or high dose, single or two shots; about 5 received placebo; per-sample allocation not given. Day 63 following the first vaccine or placebo injection was when the samples were taken. Its platform was an Ad26 vector, and its expressed antigen was Wuhan-strain SARS-CoV-2 spike. The CDR3 runs 13 residues. CDR1 is MNHEY and CDR2 is SVGAGI in the germline V gene. V shed 5 bases and J shed 5 bases, with 9 bases lying between them. This sample was included in a study of Ad26.COV2.S vaccination and SARS-CoV-2 variants. At the level of the study: Donor participated within the Ad26.COV2.S arm of the COV1001 trial. Dosing was one shot or two shots 56 days apart.

The sample in question was peripheral blood, obtained in a trial of Ad26.COV2.S vaccine versus placebo. The chain couples TRBV6-5 to TRBJ2-2, with D tentatively TRBD1 (6 bases). This clonotype was obtained from a person between 18 and 60 years old who received the Ad26.COV2.S COVID-19 vaccine or a placebo. The CDR3 bases are TGTGCCAGCAGTAATACAGGGACCGGGGAGCTGTTTTTT. Its translation: CASSNTGTGELFF.